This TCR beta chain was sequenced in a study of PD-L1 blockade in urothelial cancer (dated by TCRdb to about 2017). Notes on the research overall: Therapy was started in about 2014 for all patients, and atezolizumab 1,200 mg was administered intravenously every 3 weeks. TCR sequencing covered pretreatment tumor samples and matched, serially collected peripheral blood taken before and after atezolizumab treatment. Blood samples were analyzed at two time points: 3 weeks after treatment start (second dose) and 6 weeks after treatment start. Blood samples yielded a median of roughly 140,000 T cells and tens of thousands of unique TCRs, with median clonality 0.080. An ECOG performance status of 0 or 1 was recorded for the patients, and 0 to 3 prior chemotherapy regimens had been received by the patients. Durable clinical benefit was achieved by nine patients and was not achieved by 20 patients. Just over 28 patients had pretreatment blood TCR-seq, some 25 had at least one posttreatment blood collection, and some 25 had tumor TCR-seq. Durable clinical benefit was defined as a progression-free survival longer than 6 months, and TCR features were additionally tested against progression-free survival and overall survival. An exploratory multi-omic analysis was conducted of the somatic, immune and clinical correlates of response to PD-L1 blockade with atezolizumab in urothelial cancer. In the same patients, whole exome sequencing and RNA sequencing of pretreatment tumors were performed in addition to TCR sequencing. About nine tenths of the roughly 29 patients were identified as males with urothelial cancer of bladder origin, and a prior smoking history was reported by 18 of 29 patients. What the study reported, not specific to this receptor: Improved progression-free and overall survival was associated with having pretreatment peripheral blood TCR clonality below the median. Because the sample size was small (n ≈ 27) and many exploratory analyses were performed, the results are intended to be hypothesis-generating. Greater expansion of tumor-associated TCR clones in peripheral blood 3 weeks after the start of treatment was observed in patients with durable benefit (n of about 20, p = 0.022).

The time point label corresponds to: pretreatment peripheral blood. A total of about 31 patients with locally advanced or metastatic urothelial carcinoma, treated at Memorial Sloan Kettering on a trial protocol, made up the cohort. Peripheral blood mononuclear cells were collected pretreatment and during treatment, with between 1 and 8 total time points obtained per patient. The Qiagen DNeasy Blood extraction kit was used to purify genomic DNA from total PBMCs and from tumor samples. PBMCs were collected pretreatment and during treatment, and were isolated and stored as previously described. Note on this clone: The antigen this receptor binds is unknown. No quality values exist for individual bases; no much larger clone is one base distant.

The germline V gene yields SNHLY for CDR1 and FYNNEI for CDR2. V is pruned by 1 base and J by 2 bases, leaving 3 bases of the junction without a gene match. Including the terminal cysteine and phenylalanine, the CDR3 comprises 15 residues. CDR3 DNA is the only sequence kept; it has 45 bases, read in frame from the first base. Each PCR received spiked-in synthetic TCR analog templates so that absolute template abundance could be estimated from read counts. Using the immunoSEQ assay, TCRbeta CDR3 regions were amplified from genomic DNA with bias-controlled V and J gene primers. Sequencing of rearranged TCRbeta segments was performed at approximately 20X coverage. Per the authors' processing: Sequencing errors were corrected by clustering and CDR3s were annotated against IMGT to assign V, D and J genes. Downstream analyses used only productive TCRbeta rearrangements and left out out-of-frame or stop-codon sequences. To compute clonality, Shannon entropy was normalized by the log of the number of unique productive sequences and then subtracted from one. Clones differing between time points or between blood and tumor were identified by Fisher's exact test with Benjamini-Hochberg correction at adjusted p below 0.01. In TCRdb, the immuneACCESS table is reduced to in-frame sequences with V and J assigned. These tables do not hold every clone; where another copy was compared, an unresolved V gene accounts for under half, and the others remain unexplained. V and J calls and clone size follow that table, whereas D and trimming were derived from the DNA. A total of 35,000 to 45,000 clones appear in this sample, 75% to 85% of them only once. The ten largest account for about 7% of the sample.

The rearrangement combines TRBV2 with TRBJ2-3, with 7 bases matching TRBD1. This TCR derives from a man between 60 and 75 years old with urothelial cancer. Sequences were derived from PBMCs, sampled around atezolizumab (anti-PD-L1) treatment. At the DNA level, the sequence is TGTGCCAGCAGTGAAGAACAGGGGTCCACAGATACGCAGTATTTT. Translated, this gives CASSEEQGSTDTQYF.